This T cell receptor beta chain is from a study of shared clonotypes between healthy human individuals. Sequencing used immunoSEQ multiplex PCR; TCRdb keeps in-frame clones, though not all of them. The table shows about 1,800,000 clones, with less than 95% occurring only once. CD45RO negativity and positive selection for CCR7 defined naive CD8 cells, a population that excluded terminally differentiated effector memory CD45RA+ cells. Specimen: naive CD8+ T cells sorted from blood. This sequence was found in a man between 18 and 35 years old in good health.

In nucleotides, the CDR3 is TGTGCCAGCAGTGAATCGTTAACTAGGGGGACCTCGGAGACCCAGTACTTC. Translated: CASSESLTRGTSETQYF. The chain uses TRBV2 and TRBJ2-5, with a possible D match to TRBD1 (6 bases). The ends were cut back, 2 bases at V and 5 bases at J, with 21 bases in the middle. The CDR3 extends over 17 amino acids. Germline V gives CDR1 SNHLY, CDR2 FYNNEI.